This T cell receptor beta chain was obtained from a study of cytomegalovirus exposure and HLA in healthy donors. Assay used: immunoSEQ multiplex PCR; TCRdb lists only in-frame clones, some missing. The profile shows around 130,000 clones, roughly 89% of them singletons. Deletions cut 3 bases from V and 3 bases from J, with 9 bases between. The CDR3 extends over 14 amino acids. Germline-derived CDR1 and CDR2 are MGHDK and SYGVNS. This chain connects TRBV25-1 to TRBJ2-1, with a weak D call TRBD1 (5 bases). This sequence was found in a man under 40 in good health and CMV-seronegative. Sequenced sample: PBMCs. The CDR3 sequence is CASSDRVHYNEQFF. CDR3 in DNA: TGTGCCAGCAGTGACAGGGTTCACTACAATGAGCAGTTCTTC.